Listed below are T cell receptor beta chains from one sample, sequenced in a study of CD8+ T cells in alopecia areata. This table comes from immunoSEQ multiplex PCR, and its TCRdb copy is limited to in-frame clones, with some not included. Of some 170,000 clones listed, approximately 65% are singletons. This specimen was CD8+ T cells sorted from blood, taken at week 0. The receptors originated from a human donor with alopecia areata. CDR3s include the opening cysteine and the closing phenylalanine or tryptophan.

j_call v_call cdr3_aa
TRBJ2-6 TRBV18 CASSPRTGHLDSGANVLTF
TRBJ2-4 TRBV29-1 CSVAGLAGATAKNIQYF
TRBJ1-2 TRBV7-9 CASSSIGTGYGYTF
TRBJ2-3 TRBV2 CAWPPQGGPDTQYF
TRBJ2-2 TRBV30 CAWSPGGVTGELFF
TRBJ1-2 TRBV2 CASSRDRSNYGYTF
TRBJ2-7 TRBV6-5 CASSYGDTMREQYF
TRBJ1-6 TRBV30 CAWSGGQPPLHF
TRBJ1-1 TRBV7-9 CASSLSTEAFF
TRBJ2-5 TRBV9 CASSAGLAGVGYQETQYF
TRBJ2-5 TRBV7-9 CASRQGASRGETQYF
TRBJ2-5 TRBV6-5 CASSYSKRGGRETQYF
TRBJ2-1 TRBV30 CAWTPPGNEQFF
TRBJ2-1 TRBV30 CAWSVGSGNEQFF
TRBJ2-7 TRBV4-1 CASSQRAGSSYEQYF
TRBJ1-2 TRBV4-1 CASSQDTGANYGYTF
TRBJ2-1 TRBV7-8 CASSSLGQGIDEQFF
TRBJ2-7 TRBV7-9 CASSPKDSYEQYF
TRBJ2-2 TRBV13 CASSLPVGGSNTGELFF
TRBJ2-3 TRBV15 CATSSESGSQYF
TRBJ1-6 TRBV4-2 CASSQSRDSLNSPLHF
TRBJ2-6 TRBV13 CASNRPGQQSSGANVLTF
TRBJ2-3 TRBV2 CASILSGGTDTQYF
TRBJ1-1 TRBV9 CASTPPGGGMNTEAFF
TRBJ2-6 TRBV28 CASSPISGANVLTF
TRBJ2-7 TRBV5-6 CASSLSPSLQYF